The entry below gives a single T cell receptor beta chain sequence along with its context. No antigen is known for it. The CDR3 extends over 17 amino acids. The V gene's germline CDR1 is LGHNA and CDR2 YSLEER. Trimming removed 0 bases at V and 6 bases at J, with 19 bases between. MiXCR, run by TCRdb on the 5' RACE reads, gives a single entry per CDR3 protein. The sample holds about 350,000 distinct CDR3 sequences, roughly an eighth seen once. The sample is drawn from a study of T-cell memory formation after mild COVID-19. Findings and limits, study-wide: In pre-infection memory, a portion of responding clones appeared, which suggested that cross-reactive memory joined.

The J gene is TRBJ2-3, the V gene TRBV4-3; no clear D gene. This TCR was recovered from a man aged 18 to 30 who had mild COVID-19 (a few samples of this study predate the infection). Cell type and time point are not known. The material sequenced was PBMCs or a T cell subset sorted from them (not recorded which). CDR3 in DNA: TGCGCCAGCAGCCAAGATAACACGATTAACAACGGGGATACGCAGTATTTT. Translating gives CASSQDNTINNGDTQYF.